Reported below is one T cell receptor (beta chain). No antigen is known for it. This entry is derived from a study of breast tumors, draining lymph nodes, adjacent tissues. V lost 3 bases and J 7 bases, leaving 14 bases between the germline ends. The CDR3 totals 13 residues. CDR1 SGHRS and CDR2 YFSETQ come from the germline V gene. Whole-study findings and limits: Tumors had less TCR diversity than lymph nodes, more than nontumor tissue.

TCRdb re-derived calls from the multiplex PCR reads in MiXCR, one entry per CDR3 protein. The sample includes some 66,000 distinct CDR3 sequences, less than 60% of them seen just once. The chain links TRBV5-1 to TRBJ2-7, with a tentative D call TRBD2 (6 bases). The sequence was collected from a female donor with breast cancer. Some clones in this sample may be carry-over from other donors' samples. Sequenced sample: breast tumor tissue. The CDR3 loop reads CASSWDSLGEQYF. CDR3 nucleotide sequence: TGCGCCAGCAGCTGGGACTCCCTGGGGGAGCAGTACTTC. Complete variable domain (other parts from reference TRBV5-1 and TRBJ2-7): KAGVTQTPRYLIKTRGQQVTLSCSPISGHRSVSWYQQTPGQGLQFLFEYFSETQRNKGNFPGRFSGRQFSNSRSEMNVSTLELGDSALYLCASSWDSLGEQYFGPGTRLTVT.